Listed below are T cell receptor beta chains from one sample, sequenced in a study of monozygotic twins with inflammatory bowel disease. TCRdb reanalyzed the 5' RACE reads and collapses them to one entry per CDR3 protein, without DNA. This sample carries about 330,000 distinct CDR3 sequences, with under 2.5% going to the ten biggest clones. The source material was blood. These receptors were obtained from a human donor with ulcerative colitis or Crohn's disease, or a healthy co-twin of an affected twin (not recorded which). The CDR3 runs from the conserved cysteine through the conserved F or W.

cdr3_aa	v_call	j_call
CASSPHDGDPTYNEQFF	TRBV28	TRBJ2-1
CSVVQGVSYEQYF	TRBV29-1	TRBJ2-7
CASSLFQGRNEKLFF	TRBV28	TRBJ1-4
CASSQEWQGEAFF	TRBV3-1	TRBJ1-1
CASSQGGQLFF	TRBV3-1	TRBJ2-1
CASSLFMGIGEQFF	TRBV11-2	TRBJ2-1
CASGKSTGVPGELFF	TRBV12-5	TRBJ2-2
CASRMGTATNTGELFF	TRBV12-3/TRBV12-4	TRBJ2-2
CASSPRQGSPTSTDTQYF	TRBV11-2	TRBJ2-3
CAISEPGLGAFF	TRBV10-3	TRBJ1-1
CSPVGSSNEQFF	TRBV29-1	TRBJ2-1
CASSLGQARQSGNTIYF	TRBV4-1	TRBJ1-3
CASHDKEGPGDEQFF	TRBV19	TRBJ2-1
CASSLGIGGTDTQYF	TRBV5-1	TRBJ2-3
CSASGRGNEQFF	TRBV20-1	TRBJ2-1
CASSQGVANEKLFF	TRBV4-1	TRBJ1-4
CASSYRVDNQPQHF	TRBV6-5	TRBJ1-5
CASSLVPHNTQYF	TRBV11-2	TRBJ2-3
CSASGGMSSYEQYF	TRBV29-1	TRBJ2-7
CASSRLHRENSPLHF	TRBV4-3	TRBJ1-6
CASSHFSPGLASDEQFF	TRBV4-1	TRBJ2-1
CASRGTGGPILTDTQYF	TRBV19	TRBJ2-3
CASSRVRSSAFF	TRBV12-3/TRBV12-4	TRBJ1-1
CASFLASGGKQYF	TRBV6-2/TRBV6-3	TRBJ2-7
CASSPYFRGPGELFF	TRBV28	TRBJ2-2
CASSPGTGWAEQYF	TRBV5-1	TRBJ2-7
CASKGQGPSYEQYF	TRBV2	TRBJ2-7
CATRETGGSDTQYF	TRBV24-1	TRBJ2-3
CASTPDRRGDTQYF	TRBV19	TRBJ2-3
CASSYGAGTQYF	TRBV28	TRBJ2-3
CASTGAGGYSPLHF	TRBV28	TRBJ1-6
CASSLDRAGEQYF	TRBV12-3/TRBV12-4	TRBJ2-7
CATNVFRGTYEQYF	TRBV28	TRBJ2-7
CASSPLGVASGEETQYF	TRBV4-1	TRBJ2-5
CASKSGNEQFF	TRBV28	TRBJ2-1
CSARDNLAGVWDIQYF	TRBV20-1	TRBJ2-4
CASSSLDSLNTGELFF	TRBV7-9	TRBJ2-2
CSGEDRRMNTEAFF	TRBV29-1	TRBJ1-1
CASSLVGKGMNEQFF	TRBV5-1	TRBJ2-1
CASSTGQALLEQYF	TRBV5-1	TRBJ2-7
CSASRQQRSPLHF	TRBV20-1	TRBJ1-6
CASSREGGGETQYF	TRBV5-5	TRBJ2-5